A selection of T cell receptor beta chains follows, all from one sample in a study of identical twins. Via MiXCR, TCRdb re-called the 5' RACE reads, giving one row per CDR3 protein. The profile covers 500,000 to 650,000 distinct CDR3 sequences, with about a fifth appearing a single time and approximately 0.5% taken by the ten largest. The same data also went into a second study, on yellow fever vaccine responses in identical twins.

The sequenced material came from CD4+ T cells sorted from blood. The receptors derive from a young woman in good health. Both conserved end residues are trimmed from each CDR3.

j_call | v_call | cdr3_aa
TRBJ2-3 | TRBV20-1 | SALDYPYTDTQY
TRBJ1-1 | TRBV11-2 | ASSSVSRRRGMMNTEAF
TRBJ2-5 | TRBV7-9 | ASSRPGQETQY
TRBJ2-7 | TRBV28 | ASSWSGPYEQY
TRBJ1-1 | TRBV12-3/TRBV12-4 | ASSLARWSTEAF
TRBJ2-3 | TRBV4-2 | ASSQEVSADTQY
TRBJ2-1 | TRBV9 | ASSVVGGTSYNEQF
TRBJ2-5 | TRBV10-3 | AISAGLAETQY
TRBJ2-7 | TRBV27 | ASSTREGHSYEQY
TRBJ2-2 | TRBV10-3 | AISVQQGNGELF
TRBJ1-5 | TRBV27 | ASSLLGQGGQPQH
TRBJ2-1 | TRBV29-1 | SVIRQSSYNEQF
TRBJ2-7 | TRBV6-5 | ASSYSSGSYEQY
TRBJ2-3 | TRBV5-5 | ASSPGIAGKPAVDTQY
TRBJ2-3 | TRBV29-1 | SVDQLRLTDTQY
TRBJ2-1 | TRBV10-3 | AISESRRDSYNEQF
TRBJ2-5 | TRBV2 | ASSDPGRTRQQETQY